Following are 22 T cell receptor beta chains from one sample sequenced in a study of graft-versus-host responses after intestinal transplantation. The repertoire was sequenced with immunoSEQ multiplex PCR; TCRdb's copy has only in-frame clones and lacks some. The sample has tens of thousands of clones, nearly 90% seen once. This sample comprised PBMCs, obtained around 62 weeks after intestinal transplantation. Receptor source: a human patient who received an intestinal transplant, so some T cells may come from the graft donor.

The chain employs TRBV30 and TRBJ1-5; D call uncertain. The CDR3 has 13 amino acids. V shed 2 bases and J shed 3 bases, with 8 bases lying between them. Germline CDR1 reads GTSNPN; CDR2 reads SVGIG (reference sequence). CDR3 protein: CAWSFQVNQPQHF. In DNA form, the CDR3 reads TGTGCCTGGAGTTTCCAGGTCAATCAGCCCCAGCATTTT.

J is TRBJ2-2 and V is TRBV6-6; D is ambiguous. Per germline, CDR1 MNHNY and CDR2 SVGAGI (reference sequence). The CDR3 runs to 13 residues. Trimming stripped 6 bases from V and 2 bases from J, with 7 bases between. DNA for the CDR3: TGTGCCAGCAGGGGAATTAACACCGGGGAGCTGTTTTTT. It encodes CASRGINTGELFF.

The chain recombines TRBV11-3 with TRBJ2-1, with TRBD1 matching 9 bases. The junction had 6 bases not matched to a gene; V was cut back by 2 bases and J by 7 bases. This CDR3 has 15 amino acids. Per the germline V gene, CDR1 is SGHNT and CDR2 is YENEEA. CDR3 sequence (DNA): TGTGCCAGCAGCTTAATGGGGACAGGGCGGAATGAGCAGTTCTTC. Amino acids: CASSLMGTGRNEQFF. Supplemented by reference TRBV11-3 and TRBJ2-1, the full variable domain reads EAGVVQSPRYKIIEKKQPVAFWCNPISGHNTLYWYLQNLGQGPELLIRYENEEAVDDSQLPKDRFSAERLKGVDSTLKIQPAELGDSAVYLCASSLMGTGRNEQFFGPGTRLTVL.

The V and J genes are TRBV28 and TRBJ1-1; no reliable D call. Germline CDR1 and CDR2: MDHEN and SYDVKM. The CDR3 runs to 15 residues. Trimming took off 0 bases at V and 5 bases at J, with 13 bases between the two ends. CDR3 protein: CASSLWAAFRTEAFF. CDR3 nucleotides: TGTGCCAGCAGTTTATGGGCGGCCTTTAGGACTGAAGCTTTCTTT. The complete variable domain, with remaining parts taken from reference TRBV28 and TRBJ1-1, reads DVKVTQSSRYLVKRTGEKVFLECVQDMDHENMFWYRQDPGLGLRLIYFSYDVKMKEKGDIPEGYSVSREKKERFSLILESASTNQTSMYLCASSLWAAFRTEAFFGQGTRLTVV.

This clone was seen more than once but under ten times. The chain employs TRBV19 and TRBJ1-3, with D hard to call. The CDR3 totals 15 residues. The germline V and J ends were trimmed by 3 bases and 6 bases, with 15 bases remaining between them. Germline V CDR1 and CDR2: LNHDA, SQIVND (reference sequence). CDR3 in DNA: TGTGCCAGTAGTATTCTCAGCACTGGTGAAAACACCATATATTTT. This codes for CASSILSTGENTIYF.

The chain uses TRBV4-3 and TRBJ2-3, with 7 nucleotides matching TRBD1. After removal of 0 bases from V and 2 bases from J, the junction contained 11 bases not matched to a gene. Per germline, CDR1 LGHNA and CDR2 YSLEER. CDR3 length: 18 residues. This CDR3 reads CASSQDFVGTAPTDTQYF. CDR3 DNA: TGCGCCAGCAGCCAAGATTTTGTAGGGACAGCTCCCACAGATACGCAGTATTTT.

This chain links TRBV5-6 with TRBJ1-3; D call uncertain. CDR3 length equals 14 residues. Trimming took off 4 bases at V and 0 bases at J, with 8 bases between the two ends. Germline CDR1 is SGHDT and CDR2 is YYEEEE. CDR3 residues: CASSDSSSGNTIYF. The CDR3 DNA reads TGTGCCAGCAGCGACTCAAGCTCTGGAAACACCATATATTTT.

DNA for the CDR3: TGTGCCAGCAGTCAGGGTTACTCTGGAAACACCATATATTTT. It yields the protein CASSQGYSGNTIYF. This rearrangement joins TRBV2 to TRBJ1-3, with D possibly TRBD1 on 5 matching bases. CDR1 SNHLY and CDR2 FYNNEI come from the germline V gene. The V and J ends lost 5 bases and 0 bases respectively, with 8 bases between them. The CDR3 sequence is 14 residues long.

V and J are TRBV27 and TRBJ2-7, with D perhaps given as TRBD1 or TRBD2 (7 bases each). The CDR3 sequence is 14 residues long. V shed 6 bases and J shed 4 bases, with 16 bases lying between them. Germline assignment: CDR1 MNHEY and CDR2 SMNVEV (reference sequence). CDR3 in DNA: TGTGCCAGCAGCCCAGGGGGGGCCGGATACGAGCAGTACTTC. Residues: CASSPGGAGYEQYF.

J is TRBJ1-2 and V is TRBV7-9; D ambiguous. The V end was cut by 5 bases, the J end by 8 bases, with 21 bases between. The CDR3 runs to 15 residues. CDR1 and CDR2 (germline): SEHNR, FQNEAQ (reference sequence). CDR3: CASSLPNPTVGGYTF. The DNA for the CDR3 is TGTGCCAGCAGCCTCCCCAATCCCACCGTTGGGGGCTACACCTTC.

The chain joins TRBV28 to TRBJ2-5, with 7 positions matching TRBD1. Losses at the gene ends were 6 bases for V and 3 bases for J; bases not matched to a gene: 4. The CDR3 totals 13 residues. Per the germline V gene, CDR1 is MDHEN and CDR2 is SYDVKM. The CDR3 sequence: CASRRGTEETQYF. CDR3 in DNA: TGTGCCAGCAGAAGAGGGACAGAAGAGACCCAGTACTTC. Supplemented by reference TRBV28 and TRBJ2-5, the full variable domain reads DVKVTQSSRYLVKRTGEKVFLECVQDMDHENMFWYRQDPGLGLRLIYFSYDVKMKEKGDIPEGYSVSREKKERFSLILESASTNQTSMYLCASRRGTEETQYFGPGTRLLVL.

This clone was found a few times. DNA of the CDR3: TGTGCCAGCAGTTACCGTGATCGACAGCGCCTCTATGGCTACACCTTC. It codes for CASSYRDRQRLYGYTF. V gene TRBV6-5 combines with J gene TRBJ1-2, with D perhaps TRBD1 (5 bases). This CDR3 is built from 16 residues. V was cut by 2 bases and J by 4 bases, with 17 bases left in between. Germline CDR1 and CDR2: MNHEY and SVGAGI.

As to this clone: At the DNA level, this CDR3 is encoded by other sequences in the same sample as well. J is TRBJ2-2 and V is TRBV5-1; D is unresolved. The CDR3 totals 13 residues. In germline, CDR1 is SGHRS, CDR2 YFSETQ. V lost 0 bases, J lost 3 bases, and 3 bases lay in between. The CDR3: CASSLGYTGELFF. In DNA form, the CDR3 reads TGCGCCAGCAGCTTGGGCTACACCGGGGAGCTGTTTTTT.

The chain uses TRBV27 and TRBJ1-5; the D is unclear. Germline loops: CDR1 MNHEY, CDR2 SMNVEV (reference sequence). V gave up 4 bases and J gave up 10 bases, with 17 bases separating them. The CDR3 consists of 14 residues. CDR3 region: CASSYKPDARPQHF. The CDR3 bases are TGTGCCAGCAGTTATAAACCGGACGCACGTCCCCAGCATTTT.

The CDR3 region has the DNA TGTGCCAGCTCACCGGGACAGGGGTGGGGCTACAATGAGCAGTTCTTC. As protein: CASSPGQGWGYNEQFF. The rearrangement uses TRBV18 and TRBJ2-1; 10 positions match TRBD1. V was pared by 3 bases and J by 3 bases, with 5 bases of the junction left unmatched. The CDR3 is 16 residues long. Germline V gene data show CDR1 as KGHSH and CDR2 as LQKENI.

V is TRBV29-1 and J is TRBJ2-1; D gene uncertain. Germline V lookup: CDR1 SQVTM, CDR2 ANQGSEA. There are 11 residues in the CDR3. V lost 3 bases to trimming and J lost 4 bases, with 4 bases between them. The DNA of the CDR3 is TGCAGCGTTGATTGGTACAATGAGCAGTTCTTC. Encoded protein: CSVDWYNEQFF.

This clone was seen only once. The V gene is TRBV6-5, the J gene TRBJ1-5, with TRBD1 as a possible D gene (5 bases). Deletions cut 5 bases from V and 1 base from J, with 9 bases between. This CDR3 region has 14 residues. Germline-derived CDR1 and CDR2 are MNHEY and SVGAGI. The CDR3 sequence: CASSARDSNQPQHF. In DNA form, the CDR3 reads TGTGCCAGCAGTGCAAGGGACAGCAATCAGCCCCAGCATTTT.

V gene TRBV6-1 combines with J gene TRBJ1-2; the match to TRBD1 covers 7 bases. The germline V gene has CDR1 MNHNS and CDR2 SASEGT. J lost 3 bases, V lost 6 bases, and 10 bases had no gene match. The CDR3 contains 15 residues. The CDR3 DNA is TGTGCCAGCAGCTATACAGGGGCGGGGGACTATGGCTACACCTTC. Translating gives CASSYTGAGDYGYTF.

The V and J genes are TRBV6-1 and TRBJ1-4, with a weak D call TRBD1 (6 bases). CDR1 and CDR2 (germline): MNHNS, SASEGT. The V and J ends lost 2 bases and 9 bases respectively, with 10 bases between them. CDR3 length: 13 residues. CDR3 region: CASSEQGLQKLFF. CDR3 DNA sequence: TGTGCCAGCAGTGAACAGGGGCTCCAAAAACTGTTTTTT.

The DNA of the CDR3 is TGTGCCAGCAGCTACACAGGGGGCACCACTGAAGCTTTCTTT. It translates to CASSYTGGTTEAFF. V gene TRBV7-3 combines with J gene TRBJ1-1, with 9 bases identical to TRBD1. The CDR3 spans 14 residues. CDR1 and CDR2 from the germline V gene are SGHTA and FQGTGA. V gave up 4 bases and J gave up 4 bases; unmatched junction bases: 4.

V usage is TRBV4-2 and J usage is TRBJ1-2; D not certain. The CDR3 totals 15 residues. In germline, CDR1 is LGHNA, CDR2 YNFKEQ. V was pared by 0 bases and J by 5 bases, with 13 bases between. In DNA, the CDR3 is TGTGCCAGCAGCCAAGATCAGGTGGCCCTTTATGGCTACACCTTC. This translates into CASSQDQVALYGYTF.

Only one count was recorded for this clone. CDR3 sequence (DNA): TGCGCCAGCAGCTCCGGGACTAGCCAATACGAGCAGTACTTC. The encoded protein is CASSSGTSQYEQYF. The V call is TRBV10-2, the J call TRBJ2-7; 9 nucleotides agree with TRBD2. CDR1 WSHSY and CDR2 SAAADI come from the germline V gene. The CDR3 has 14 residues. V lost 6 bases and J lost 4; bases outside the gene matches: 7.